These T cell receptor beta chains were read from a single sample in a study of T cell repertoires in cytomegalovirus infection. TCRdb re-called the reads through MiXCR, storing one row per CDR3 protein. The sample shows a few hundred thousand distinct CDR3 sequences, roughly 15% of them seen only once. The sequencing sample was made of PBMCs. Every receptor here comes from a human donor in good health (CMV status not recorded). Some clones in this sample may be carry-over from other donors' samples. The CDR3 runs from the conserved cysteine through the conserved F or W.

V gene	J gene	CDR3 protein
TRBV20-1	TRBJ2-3	CSASRSGVADTQYF
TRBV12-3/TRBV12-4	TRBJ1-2	CASSMTAYGYTF
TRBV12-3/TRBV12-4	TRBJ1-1	CASSTTGENLGAFF
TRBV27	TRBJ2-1	CASSSPLRGGNNEQFF
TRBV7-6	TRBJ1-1	CASSADRDTEAFF
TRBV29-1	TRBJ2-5	CSVRSGTIGETQYF
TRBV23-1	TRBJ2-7	CASSPIGQGRSYEQYF
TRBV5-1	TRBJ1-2	CASSQKGNGYTF
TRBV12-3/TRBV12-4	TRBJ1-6	CASSFTGSPLHF
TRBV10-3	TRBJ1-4	CAISLGQGDEKLFF
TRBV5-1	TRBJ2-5	CASSFRDTQETQYF
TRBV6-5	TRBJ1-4	CASSHGTVPGGEKLFF
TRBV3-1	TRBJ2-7	CASSQDVIVAATSYEQYF
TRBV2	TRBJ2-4	CASGALAKNIQYF
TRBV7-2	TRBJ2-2	CASSPSGGPGELFF
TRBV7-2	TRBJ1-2	CASSFEPRQGGAGYTF
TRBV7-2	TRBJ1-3	CASSLVLSLGNTIYF
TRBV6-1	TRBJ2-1	CASSEAERLNEQFF
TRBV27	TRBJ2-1	CASSLSVWEAGGNEQFF
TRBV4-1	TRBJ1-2	CASSQVIGRGYTF
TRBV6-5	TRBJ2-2	CASSYSPGLPGELFF
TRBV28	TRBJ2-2	CASSLDSSWKGELFF
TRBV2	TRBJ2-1	CASRGIRTINEQFF
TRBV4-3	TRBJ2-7	CASSQVGQGAYEQYF
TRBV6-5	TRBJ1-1	CASSYTWDSRNTEAFF
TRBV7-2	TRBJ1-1	CATRSGGKGPGTEAFF
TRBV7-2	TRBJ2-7	CASSLRNLGGGFSYEQYF
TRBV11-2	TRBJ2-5	CASSPRLARETQYF
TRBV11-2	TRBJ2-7	CASSLGQGISYEQYF
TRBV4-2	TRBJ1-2	CASSQRPEANYGYTF
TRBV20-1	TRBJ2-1	CSASTTGLSYNEQFF
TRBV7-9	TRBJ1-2	CASTPNLGASGYTF
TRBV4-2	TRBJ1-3	CASSLPTGSSGNTIYF
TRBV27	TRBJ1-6	CASSLVWANSPLHF
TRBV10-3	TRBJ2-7	CAISGLQGNEQYF
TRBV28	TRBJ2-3	CASSLSSLGGSTDTQYF